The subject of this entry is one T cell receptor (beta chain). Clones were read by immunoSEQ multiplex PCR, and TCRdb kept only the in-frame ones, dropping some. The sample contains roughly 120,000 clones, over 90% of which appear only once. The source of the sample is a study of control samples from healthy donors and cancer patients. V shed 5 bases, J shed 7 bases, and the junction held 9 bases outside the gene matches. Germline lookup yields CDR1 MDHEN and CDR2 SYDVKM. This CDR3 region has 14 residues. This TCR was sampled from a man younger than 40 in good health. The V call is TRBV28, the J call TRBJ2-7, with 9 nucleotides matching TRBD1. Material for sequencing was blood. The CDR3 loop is CASSPPGQGFEQYF. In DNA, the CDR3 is TGTGCCAGCAGTCCCCCGGGACAGGGCTTTGAGCAGTACTTC.